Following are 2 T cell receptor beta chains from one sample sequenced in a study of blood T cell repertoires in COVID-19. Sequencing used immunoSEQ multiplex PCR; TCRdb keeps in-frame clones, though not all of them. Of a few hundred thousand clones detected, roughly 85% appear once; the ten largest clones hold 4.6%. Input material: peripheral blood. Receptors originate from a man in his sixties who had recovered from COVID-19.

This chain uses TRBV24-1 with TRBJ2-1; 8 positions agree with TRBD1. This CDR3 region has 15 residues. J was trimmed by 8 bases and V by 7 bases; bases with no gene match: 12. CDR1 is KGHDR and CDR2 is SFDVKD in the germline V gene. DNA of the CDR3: TGTGCCACCAGCGGCCGAGACAGGGGTTCGGATGAGCAGTTCTTC. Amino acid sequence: CATSGRDRGSDEQFF.

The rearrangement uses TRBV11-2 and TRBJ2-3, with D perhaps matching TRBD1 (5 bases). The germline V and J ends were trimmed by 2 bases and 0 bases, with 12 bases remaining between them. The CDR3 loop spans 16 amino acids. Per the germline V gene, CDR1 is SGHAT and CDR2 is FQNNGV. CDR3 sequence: CASSLKVRGSTDTQYF. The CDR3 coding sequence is TGTGCCAGCAGCTTAAAGGTTAGGGGAAGCACAGATACGCAGTATTTT.